Shown below are 19 T cell receptor beta chains from a single sample sequenced in a study of graft-versus-host responses after intestinal transplantation. Profiling relied on immunoSEQ multiplex PCR, and the TCRdb table lists in-frame clones only, not all of them. This sample carries more than 20,000 clones, 85% to 90% of them seen once, and the ten largest clones take approximately 4.9%. The sample consisted of PBMCs, taken 65 to 70 days after intestinal transplantation. The receptors were gathered from a human patient who received an intestinal transplant, so some T cells may come from the graft donor.

CDR3 protein: CASSQLSNSPLHF. The DNA for the CDR3 is TGTGCCAGCAGTCAGCTCAGTAATTCACCCCTCCACTTT. The chain is built from TRBV27 and TRBJ1-6; D ambiguous. Germline V gene sequence: CDR1 MNHEY, CDR2 SMNVEV (reference sequence). There are 13 residues in the CDR3. Trimming stripped 5 bases from V and 6 bases from J, with 8 bases between.

This rearrangement joins TRBV6-6 to TRBJ2-7, with TRBD1 matching 7 bases. The germline gives CDR1 MNHNY, CDR2 SVGAGI (reference sequence). V trimming: 5 bases; J trimming: 5 bases; junction bases outside the gene matches: 12. The CDR3 sequence is 15 residues long. CDR3 DNA sequence: TGTGCCAGCAGTAAAGGGGGCGCGTTCTATGACGAGCAGTACTTC. As protein: CASSKGGAFYDEQYF.

The rearrangement links TRBV7-9 to TRBJ2-7; perhaps TRBD2 as D (6 bases). The V gene lost 5 bases and the J gene lost 0 bases, with 17 bases spanning the gap. Germline values: CDR1 SEHNR, CDR2 FQNEAQ (reference sequence). CDR3 length: 16 amino acids. CDR3 protein: CASSLTSSGRSYEQYF. Written as DNA, the CDR3 is TGTGCCAGCAGCCTGACGAGTAGCGGCCGCTCCTACGAGCAGTACTTC.

The V gene is TRBV5-6, the J gene TRBJ2-4; perhaps TRBD2 as D (6 bases). This CDR3 is 14 amino acids long. V was shortened by 0 bases and J by 8 bases, with 12 bases between the two germline ends. Germline-derived CDR1 and CDR2 are SGHDT and YYEEEE. CDR3 amino acids: CASSLVRREDIQYF. CDR3 nucleotides: TGTGCCAGCAGCTTGGTTCGCAGGGAGGACATTCAGTACTTC.

This chain connects TRBV18 to TRBJ2-1; D call uncertain. There are 15 residues in the CDR3. The germline CDR1 and CDR2 sequences are KGHSH and LQKENI. With 3 bases removed from V and 3 bases from J, the gap between germline ends came to 12 bases. CDR3 region: CASSPVVSVYNEQFF. CDR3 bases: TGTGCCAGCTCACCCGTCGTCTCTGTCTACAATGAGCAGTTCTTC.

CDR3 sequence reads: CASSLGWDSKETQYF. For the CDR3, the DNA is TGTGCCAGCAGCTTAGGATGGGACTCGAAAGAGACCCAGTACTTC. The V call is TRBV7-7, the J call TRBJ2-5; D may be TRBD2 (6 bases). This CDR3 is 15 amino acids long. Trimming stripped 1 base from V and 3 bases from J, with 12 bases between. Germline CDR1 SSHAT, CDR2 FNYEAQ (reference sequence).

This chain connects TRBV7-8 to TRBJ2-7; 8 bases are a match to TRBD1. The V gene's germline CDR1 is SGHVS and CDR2 FQNEAQ. Trimming removed 3 bases from V and 5 bases from J; junction bases left unmatched: 6. This CDR3 contains 14 residues. This CDR3 reads CASSLDPTGDEQYF. The CDR3 coding sequence is TGTGCCAGCAGCTTGGACCCGACAGGGGACGAGCAGTACTTC.

V is TRBV9 and J is TRBJ1-4, with 9 nucleotides matching TRBD1. Unmatched junction bases numbered 11, after V lost 3 bases and J lost 2 bases. The CDR3 has 18 residues. Germline V gives CDR1 SGDLS, CDR2 YYNGEE. The CDR3 DNA reads TGTGCCAGCAGCGCCTGGAACTACAGGGGGCCCACTAATGAAAAACTGTTTTTT. Protein product: CASSAWNYRGPTNEKLFF.

The chain joins TRBV9 to TRBJ1-2; tentative D call: TRBD1 (5 bases). Trimming stripped 4 bases from V and 8 bases from J, with 12 bases between. The CDR3 sequence is 12 residues long. Per the germline V gene, CDR1 is SGDLS and CDR2 is YYNGEE. The CDR3 region is CASSSQGRGYTF. Written as DNA, the CDR3 is TGTGCCAGCAGCTCCCAGGGAAGGGGCTACACCTTC.

This chain's CDR3 is CASSYGTGVRGYTF. In nucleotides, the CDR3 is TGCGCCAGCAGCTACGGGACAGGGGTGCGTGGCTACACCTTC. This sequence joins TRBV4-3 and TRBJ1-2; 10 bases are shared with TRBD1. From germline, CDR1 is LGHNA and CDR2 YSLEER. The CDR3 loop spans 14 amino acids. V shed 5 bases, J shed 7 bases, and the junction held 7 bases outside the gene matches.

V is TRBV5-6 and J is TRBJ2-1; D uncertain. CDR1 and CDR2 from the germline V gene are SGHDT and YYEEEE. V was cut by 3 bases and J by 6 bases, with 7 bases left in between. The CDR3 spans 12 residues. The CDR3: CASSSGVNEQFF. CDR3 coding DNA: TGTGCCAGCAGCTCCGGAGTCAATGAGCAGTTCTTC.

The J gene is TRBJ1-1, the V gene TRBV7-9; 9 positions agree with TRBD1. Per germline, CDR1 SEHNR and CDR2 FQNEAQ (reference sequence). This CDR3 has 14 residues. Trimming at V came to 4 bases and at J to 3 bases, leaving 3 bases not matched to a gene. The DNA of the CDR3 is TGTGCCAGCAGCTCAGACAGGGGGGACACTGAAGCTTTCTTT. Its protein is CASSSDRGDTEAFF.

The count of this clone is one. J is TRBJ1-2 and V is TRBV2; no clear D gene. CDR1 SNHLY and CDR2 FYNNEI come from the germline V gene. Deletions cut 2 bases from V and 5 bases from J, with 12 bases between. The CDR3 spans 14 residues. The CDR3: CASSESAAIYGYTF. The CDR3 DNA sequence: TGTGCCAGCAGTGAATCGGCAGCTATTTATGGCTACACCTTC.

This chain links TRBV11-3 with TRBJ2-1; the match to TRBD1 covers 10 bases. J lost 4 bases, V lost 0 bases, and 3 bases had no gene match. CDR1 SGHNT and CDR2 YENEEA come from the germline V gene. The CDR3 runs to 16 residues. The CDR3 coding sequence is TGTGCCAGCAGCTTAGATCTGGGACAGGGGTACAATGAGCAGTTCTTC. Protein sequence: CASSLDLGQGYNEQFF.

The chain couples TRBV10-3 to TRBJ1-2; possible D gene TRBD1, 6 bases. Germline V gene lookup returns CDR1 ENHRY and CDR2 SYGVKD. Trimming pared 4 bases from V and 6 bases from J, leaving 18 bases between. The CDR3 is 15 residues long. Here the CDR3 DNA reads TGTGCCATCAGTGTGGCACAGGGTCCCAGGGATGGCTACACCTTC. Protein: CAISVAQGPRDGYTF.

The chain employs TRBV15 and TRBJ1-4, with 8 bases that match TRBD1. Germline values: CDR1 LNHNV, CDR2 YYDKDF (reference sequence). The J segment lost 7 bases and the V segment lost 1 base, leaving 8 bases of the junction unmatched. This CDR3 is built from 16 residues. The CDR3 bases are TGTGCCACCAGCAGAGTAACAGGGGGAGGAGCTGAAAAACTGTTTTTT. Translated, it gives CATSRVTGGGAEKLFF.

This chain uses TRBV7-9 with TRBJ1-1, with D perhaps matching TRBD1 (6 bases). Germline CDR1 reads SEHNR; CDR2 reads FQNEAQ (reference sequence). The CDR3 extends over 15 amino acids. Trimming shortened V by 4 bases and J by 3 bases, and 15 bases separated the two germline ends. The CDR3 DNA reads TGTGCCAGCAGCTCCTCCATACAGGGTGACACTGAAGCTTTCTTT. It codes for CASSSSIQGDTEAFF.

The chain combines TRBV9 with TRBJ2-3; TRBD2 matches at 7 bases. CDR1 SGDLS and CDR2 YYNGEE come from the germline V gene. Unmatched junction bases numbered 3, after V lost 1 base and J lost 4 bases. This CDR3 has 14 residues. The CDR3 region has the DNA TGTGCCAGCAGCGTAAGTGGGAGGGCAGATACGCAGTATTTT. It yields the protein CASSVSGRADTQYF.

This clone has only one observation. The rearrangement links TRBV27 to TRBJ1-5; a possible D gene is TRBD1 (6 bases). Per the germline V gene, CDR1 is MNHEY and CDR2 is SMNVEV (reference sequence). This CDR3 region has 13 residues. Trimming stripped 1 base from V and 10 bases from J, with 11 bases between. This CDR3 is CASSLFAGDPQHF. The CDR3 DNA is TGTGCCAGCAGTTTATTTGCAGGGGATCCCCAGCATTTT.